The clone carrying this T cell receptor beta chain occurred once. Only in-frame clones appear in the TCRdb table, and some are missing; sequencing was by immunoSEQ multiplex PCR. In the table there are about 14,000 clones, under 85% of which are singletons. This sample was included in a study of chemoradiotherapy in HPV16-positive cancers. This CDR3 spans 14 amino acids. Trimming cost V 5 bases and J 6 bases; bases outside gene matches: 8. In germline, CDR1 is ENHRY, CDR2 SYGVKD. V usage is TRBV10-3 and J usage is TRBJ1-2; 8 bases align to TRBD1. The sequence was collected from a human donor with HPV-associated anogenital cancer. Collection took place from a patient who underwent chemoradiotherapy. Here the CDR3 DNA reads TGTGCCATCAGTCAAGACAGGGGAGGAAATGGCTACACCTTC. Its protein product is CAISQDRGGNGYTF.